These 29 T cell receptor beta chains originate from one sample sequenced in a study of cytomegalovirus exposure and HLA in healthy donors. The data were produced by immunoSEQ multiplex PCR, yet TCRdb's version contains in-frame clones alone and is incomplete. The repertoire holds over 85,000 clones, with 88% as singletons. Sequencing was done on a sample of PBMCs. Receptor source: a woman in her 30s in good health and CMV-seropositive.

The gene calls are TRBV9 and TRBJ2-1, with 10 positions matching TRBD2. This CDR3 has 16 amino acids. Trimming at V came to 0 bases and at J to 4 bases, leaving 4 bases not matched to a gene. Germline V gene lookup returns CDR1 SGDLS and CDR2 YYNGEE. The CDR3 reads CASSVGASGGYNEQFF. The CDR3 bases are TGTGCCAGCAGCGTAGGAGCTAGCGGGGGATACAATGAGCAGTTCTTC.

The gene calls are TRBV29-1 and TRBJ1-1; unclear D gene. The V gene's germline CDR1 is SQVTM and CDR2 ANQGSEA. Trimming took 3 bases from V and 10 from J, leaving 18 bases between them. The length of the CDR3 is 13 residues. CDR3 coding DNA: TGCAGCGTTGAGCGGCAGATCGGGGTGATAGCTTTCTTT. It specifies CSVERQIGVIAFF.

V is TRBV7-6 and J is TRBJ2-1; tentative D call: TRBD2 (5 bases). The CDR3 is made up of 14 amino acids. Trimming shortened V by 1 base and J by 4 bases, and 8 bases separated the two germline ends. CDR1 SGHVS and CDR2 FNYEAQ come from the germline V gene. The CDR3 loop is CASSLEAGYNEQFF. CDR3 in DNA: TGTGCCAGCAGCTTAGAGGCGGGTTACAATGAGCAGTTCTTC.

The chain combines TRBV20-1 with TRBJ1-1, with a tentative D call TRBD1 (6 bases). The CDR3 sequence is 11 residues long. Germline CDR1 and CDR2: DFQATT and SNEGSKA (reference sequence). The germline V and J ends were trimmed by 6 bases and 5 bases, with 10 bases remaining between them. Written as DNA, the CDR3 is TGCAGTGCCTCAGACAGGACTGAAGCTTTCTTT. Residues: CSASDRTEAFF.

This chain joins TRBV2 and TRBJ2-7, with D maybe TRBD2 (5 bases). CDR1 and CDR2 (germline): SNHLY, FYNNEI. CDR3 size: 14 residues. V lost 9 bases to trimming and J lost 4 bases, with 19 bases between them. The CDR3 DNA reads TGTGCCAGTGCGGTCGAGGGTCGATATTACGAGCAGTACTTC. It is translated as CASAVEGRYYEQYF.

This rearrangement joins TRBV25-1 to TRBJ2-2; no clear D gene. Germline V gives CDR1 MGHDK, CDR2 SYGVNS. Trimming shortened V by 6 bases and J by 0 bases, and 11 bases separated the two germline ends. CDR3 length: 15 residues. CDR3 in amino acids: CASRKSTTNTGELFF. For the CDR3, the DNA is TGTGCCAGCAGAAAGTCCACTACGAACACCGGGGAGCTGTTTTTT.

The rearrangement links TRBV2 to TRBJ1-5; TRBD1 matches at 8 bases. CDR1 and CDR2 from the germline V gene are SNHLY and FYNNEI. The CDR3 sequence is 15 residues long. V shed 6 bases and J 2 bases; nucleotides not matched to a gene: 6. CDR3 sequence: CASSLDRGGNQPQHF. The CDR3 nucleotides are TGTGCCAGCAGCCTCGACAGGGGCGGCAATCAGCCCCAGCATTTT.

The J gene is TRBJ2-3, the V gene TRBV2; D is unclear. V lost 2 bases and J 0 bases, leaving 9 bases between the germline ends. This CDR3 contains 15 residues. CDR1 is SNHLY, CDR2 FYNNEI, per germline. CDR3 coding DNA: TGTGCCAGCAGTGAAATAACTTTTAGCACAGATACGCAGTATTTT. Translated: CASSEITFSTDTQYF.

The gene calls are TRBV5-6 and TRBJ1-3; D uncertain. This CDR3 has 15 residues. The V gene's germline CDR1 is SGHDT and CDR2 YYEEEE. Trimming pared 6 bases from V and 0 bases from J, leaving 13 bases between. The CDR3 loop is CASTRGVASGNTIYF. For the CDR3, the DNA is TGTGCCAGCACTCGGGGTGTTGCCTCTGGAAACACCATATATTTT.

The chain couples TRBV7-9 to TRBJ1-1; TRBD1 might be the D (5 bases). Germline CDR1 and CDR2: SEHNR and FQNEAQ (reference sequence). V was trimmed by 1 base and J by 4 bases, leaving 10 bases between them. The CDR3 has 14 residues. CDR3 sequence reads: CASSLGSGGTEAFF. CDR3 sequence (DNA): TGTGCCAGCAGCTTAGGTAGCGGGGGCACTGAAGCTTTCTTT.

The chain recombines TRBV5-1 with TRBJ1-1, with 7 bases that match TRBD1. Germline V CDR1 and CDR2: SGHRS, YFSETQ. V was clipped by 4 bases and J by 2 bases; unmatched bases: 5. The CDR3 loop spans 14 amino acids. Here the CDR3 reads CASSPGGVNTEAFF. CDR3 DNA: TGCGCCAGCAGCCCAGGGGGTGTAAACACTGAAGCTTTCTTT.

The chain combines TRBV6-5 with TRBJ2-1; 7 nucleotides match TRBD2. J was trimmed by 3 bases and V by 6 bases; bases with no gene match: 2. This CDR3 has 13 amino acids. The germline V gene encodes CDR1 MNHEY and CDR2 SVGAGI. CDR3 amino acids: CASSRDYYNEQFF. The CDR3 DNA is TGTGCCAGCAGCAGGGACTACTACAATGAGCAGTTCTTC.

The chain joins TRBV9 to TRBJ2-3; TRBD2 might be the D (6 bases). The V and J ends lost 2 bases and 3 bases respectively, with 7 bases between them. The CDR3 sequence is 13 residues long. CDR1 is SGDLS, CDR2 YYNGEE, per germline. CDR3 nucleotide sequence: TGTGCCAGCAGCGTCGGGGGTACAGATACGCAGTATTTT. Its protein product is CASSVGGTDTQYF.

This clone showed up just once. The chain carries TRBV10-3 and TRBJ1-6, with no clear D. This CDR3 comprises 10 residues. V was pared by 8 bases and J by 14 bases, with 10 bases between. Germline CDR1 is ENHRY and CDR2 is SYGVKD. CDR3: CAIRPGALHF. The CDR3 bases are TGTGCCATCCGCCCCGGGGCCCTCCACTTT.

J is TRBJ2-1 and V is TRBV7-6; 10 bases match TRBD1. CDR1 is SGHVS, CDR2 FNYEAQ, per germline. This CDR3 has 15 amino acids. V lost 3 bases to trimming and J lost 4 bases; unmatched junction nucleotides: 3. The CDR3 DNA reads as TGTGCCAGCAGCTTGGGACAGGGGAGATACAATGAGCAGTTCTTC. This sequence encodes CASSLGQGRYNEQFF.

J is TRBJ2-7 and V is TRBV27, with D possibly being TRBD1 (5 bases). The CDR3 has 15 residues. Trimming took 1 base from V and 2 from J, leaving 12 bases between them. CDR1 and CDR2 from the germline V gene are MNHEY and SMNVEV (reference sequence). The CDR3 loop is CASSLYLGVPYEQYF. CDR3 bases: TGTGCCAGCAGTTTATATCTAGGGGTCCCCTACGAGCAGTACTTC.

The rearrangement uses TRBV7-9 and TRBJ2-1; 8 bases align to TRBD2. V shed 6 bases, J shed 3 bases, and the junction held 16 bases outside the gene matches. In germline, CDR1 is SEHNR, CDR2 FQNEAQ (reference sequence). The CDR3 extends over 18 amino acids. CDR3 residues: CASSKPKRGLAGYNEQFF. CDR3 sequence (DNA): TGTGCCAGCAGTAAACCCAAAAGGGGTCTAGCGGGCTACAATGAGCAGTTCTTC.

CDR3 protein: CASSPLSGTVNEKLFF. CDR3 coding DNA: TGTGCCAGCTCACCCCTCTCCGGGACAGTTAATGAAAAACTGTTTTTT. The chain uses TRBV18 and TRBJ1-4; 7 positions match TRBD1. The junction had 8 bases not matched to a gene; V was cut back by 3 bases and J by 4 bases. CDR1 KGHSH and CDR2 LQKENI come from the germline V gene. This CDR3 is 16 amino acids long.

This chain connects TRBV7-9 to TRBJ1-2; 7 bases map to TRBD1. Losses at the gene ends were 5 bases for V and 4 bases for J; bases not matched to a gene: 4. This CDR3 region has 13 residues. Germline CDR1 and CDR2: SEHNR and FQNEAQ (reference sequence). CDR3 sequence (DNA): TGTGCCAGCAGCCTCGGGACAGCCTATGGCTACACCTTC. Residues: CASSLGTAYGYTF.

In this sample, this clone turned up once. This chain uses TRBV28 with TRBJ2-1, with TRBD2 as a possible D gene (6 bases). The CDR3 spans 14 residues. Trimming shortened V by 2 bases and J by 6 bases, and 11 bases separated the two germline ends. CDR1 is MDHEN, CDR2 SYDVKM, per germline. The CDR3 here is CASSLGTPFNEQFF. In DNA, the CDR3 is TGTGCCAGCAGTTTAGGGACTCCCTTCAATGAGCAGTTCTTC.

V is TRBV10-3 and J is TRBJ2-7; D is perhaps TRBD1 (7 bases). Germline V gene sequence: CDR1 ENHRY, CDR2 SYGVKD. V lost 3 bases to trimming and J lost 6 bases, with 15 bases between them. The CDR3 sequence is 14 residues long. CDR3 coding DNA: TGTGCCATCAGTGATCGGGCAGGGGGGTCCGAGCAGTACTTC. Residues: CAISDRAGGSEQYF.

V is TRBV2 and J is TRBJ1-3; D remains ambiguous. The CDR3 has 12 residues. With 7 bases removed from V and 0 bases from J, the gap between germline ends came to 4 bases. Germline V gene sequence: CDR1 SNHLY, CDR2 FYNNEI. As DNA, the CDR3 is TGTGCCAGCACCCTCTCTGGAAACACCATATATTTT. Amino acid sequence: CASTLSGNTIYF.

The V and J genes are TRBV4-1 and TRBJ2-5; 10 bases match TRBD2. V was clipped by 6 bases and J by 5 bases; unmatched bases: 3. The CDR3 totals 13 residues. The germline V gene has CDR1 MGHRA and CDR2 YSYEKL. For the CDR3, the DNA is TGCGCCAGCAGTCTAGCGGGAGCGGAGACCCAGTACTTC. This gives the protein CASSLAGAETQYF.

CDR3 coding DNA: TGTGCCAGCAGCCCACTCGCTGGCGAGCAGTACTTC. Protein sequence: CASSPLAGEQYF. The chain links TRBV9 to TRBJ2-7; D unclear. Germline assignment: CDR1 SGDLS and CDR2 YYNGEE. This CDR3 is built from 12 residues. V gave up 4 bases and J gave up 6 bases, with 11 bases separating them.

CDR3 nucleotides: TGTGCCAGCAGCACGAAGGCGGGACCCTACGAGCAGTACTTC. Amino acid sequence: CASSTKAGPYEQYF. V and J are TRBV7-2 and TRBJ2-7; possibly TRBD2 for D (6 bases). Trimming removed 5 bases at V and 2 bases at J, with 13 bases between. The CDR3 consists of 14 residues. Germline loops: CDR1 SGHTA, CDR2 FQGNSA.

The chain employs TRBV15 and TRBJ2-1; no firm D call. Trimming pared 4 bases from V and 6 bases from J, leaving 16 bases between. The CDR3 is made up of 15 amino acids. Per germline, CDR1 LNHNV and CDR2 YYDKDF (reference sequence). For the CDR3, the DNA is TGTGCCACCAGCACTTTAGTATATGGTTCCAATGAGCAGTTCTTC. The encoded protein is CATSTLVYGSNEQFF.

The V gene is TRBV5-1, the J gene TRBJ2-3, with 10 positions matching TRBD2. Germline CDR1 SGHRS, CDR2 YFSETQ. The CDR3 has 18 residues. Losses at the gene ends were 2 bases for V and 1 base for J; bases not matched to a gene: 10. For the CDR3, the DNA is TGCGCCAGCAGCTTATTTGGGGGACTAGCGAAAGGCACAGATACGCAGTATTTT. It translates to CASSLFGGLAKGTDTQYF.

The chain recombines TRBV4-2 with TRBJ2-6, with 10 bases identical to TRBD2. V trimming: 4 bases; J trimming: 0 bases; junction bases outside the gene matches: 18. The germline V gene encodes CDR1 LGHNA and CDR2 YNFKEQ. This CDR3 has 22 residues. DNA of the CDR3: TGTGCCAGCAGCCTACCTCATTTTTCACTAGCGGGGTCAAGCTCTGGGGCCAACGTCCTGACTTTC. Encoded protein: CASSLPHFSLAGSSSGANVLTF.

J is TRBJ2-5 and V is TRBV28; maybe TRBD2 (7 bases). The CDR3 is 16 amino acids. Trimming took 4 bases from V and 2 from J, leaving 17 bases between them. Germline V gives CDR1 MDHEN, CDR2 SYDVKM. This CDR3 is CASSSGGGRGQETQYF. The CDR3 nucleotides read TGTGCCAGCAGTTCAGGCGGGGGCAGGGGACAAGAGACCCAGTACTTC.